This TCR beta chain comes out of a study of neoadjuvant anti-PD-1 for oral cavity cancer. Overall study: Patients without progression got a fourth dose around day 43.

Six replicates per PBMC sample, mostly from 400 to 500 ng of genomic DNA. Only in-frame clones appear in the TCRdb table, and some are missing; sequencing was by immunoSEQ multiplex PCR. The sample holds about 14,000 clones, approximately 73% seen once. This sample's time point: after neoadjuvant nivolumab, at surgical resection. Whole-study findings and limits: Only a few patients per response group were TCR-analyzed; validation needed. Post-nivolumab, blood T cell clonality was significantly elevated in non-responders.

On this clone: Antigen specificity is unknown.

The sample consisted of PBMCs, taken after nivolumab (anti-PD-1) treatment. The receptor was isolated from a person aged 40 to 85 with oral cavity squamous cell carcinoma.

This CDR3 reads CASSLLPSPKNIQYF. CDR3 sequence (DNA): TGTGCCAGCAGTCTCCTACCTAGCCCCAAAAACATTCAGTACTTC. This chain links TRBV7-3 with TRBJ2-4; D perhaps matches TRBD2 (5 bases). The V gene's germline CDR1 is SGHTA and CDR2 FQGTGA. The germline V and J ends were trimmed by 6 bases and 2 bases, with 14 bases remaining between them. The length of the CDR3 is 15 residues.